Below, 3 T cell receptor beta chains from the same sample are listed, as sequenced in a study of preoperative IRX-2 immunotherapy in early breast cancer. Only in-frame clones appear in the TCRdb table, and some are missing; sequencing was by immunoSEQ multiplex PCR. The data hold roughly 2,700 clones, with under 80% observed a single time. Documented treatment: preoperative locoregional IRX-2 cytokine immunotherapy. This specimen consisted of tumor tissue, obtained after IRX-2 immunotherapy. Receptor source: a human donor with breast cancer.

The genes are TRBV28 and TRBJ2-7, with TRBD1 identical over 12 bases. Germline V gives CDR1 MDHEN, CDR2 SYDVKM. J gave up 7 bases and V 4 bases, and 5 bases lay outside the gene matches. The CDR3 covers 14 residues. The CDR3 reads CASSSGQGAREQYF. CDR3 in DNA: TGTGCCAGCAGTTCGGGACAGGGGGCCAGGGAGCAGTACTTC.

V gene TRBV5-1 combines with J gene TRBJ1-1; D possibly corresponds to TRBD1 (5 bases). The V gene lost 4 bases and the J gene lost 0 bases, with 13 bases spanning the gap. The germline V gene has CDR1 SGHRS and CDR2 YFSETQ. This CDR3 comprises 15 residues. The CDR3 sequence is CASSPLDSLNTEAFF. CDR3 coding DNA: TGCGCCAGCAGCCCACTCGACAGTCTGAACACTGAAGCTTTCTTT.

The chain is built from TRBV6-8 and TRBJ1-4, with D maybe TRBD1 (5 bases). The CDR3 is 15 amino acids. V was cut by 6 bases and J by 5 bases, with 16 bases left in between. Germline CDR1 MNHGY, CDR2 SAAAGT. The CDR3 loop reads CASSRPRQPNEKLFF. CDR3 DNA: TGTGCCAGCAGCCGCCCGAGACAGCCGAATGAAAAACTGTTTTTT.